This TCR beta chain was profiled in a study of blood T cell repertoires in COVID-19. Study information: Material from acute and convalescent COVID-19 was sourced from the United States, Italy and Spain. T cells, B-cell-depleted T cells, or PBMCs supplied cDNA or gDNA.

In the authors' methods: The authors estimated nucleated cell counts from reference gene primer amplification. Sequencing used immunoSEQ multiplex PCR; TCRdb keeps in-frame clones, though not all of them. D and trimming were read from the DNA, whereas the V and J calls and clone size are those reported in that table. The sample comprises some 140,000 clones, around 80% of which are singletons, and around 4% rests with the top ten. This CDR3 is built from 17 residues. The V segment lost 5 bases and the J segment 4 bases; nucleotides outside the gene matches: 15. Germline V lookup: CDR1 MDHEN, CDR2 SYDVKM.

The TCR originated in a man aged 55 to 69 with acute or convalescent COVID-19. The chain has TRBV28 and TRBJ2-5, with 8 bases identical to TRBD2. The sample taken for sequencing was peripheral blood. CDR3 bases: TGTGCCAGCAGTCCTATCTACCTAGCGGGTGGGCCAGAGACCCAGTACTTC. It translates to CASSPIYLAGGPETQYF.